This TCR beta chain was profiled in a study of blood T cell repertoires in COVID-19. Looking at the study overall: Both acute and convalescent COVID-19 samples were obtained from the United States, Italy and Spain. The analysed material was cDNA or gDNA that came from T cells, B-cell-depleted T cells, or PBMCs.

The cohort comprised adults aged roughly 18 to 90 years residing in under 25 US areas. The CDR3 extends over 15 amino acids. J gave up 7 bases and V 5 bases, and 10 bases lay outside the gene matches. Germline V gives CDR1 SGHVS, CDR2 FQNEAQ. This table comes from immunoSEQ multiplex PCR, and its TCRdb copy is limited to in-frame clones, with some not included. The table includes some 200,000 clones, 80% to 90% detected once. This receptor was identified in a young woman in a cohort exposed to, infected with or recovered from COVID-19 (not recorded which). The V and J genes are TRBV7-8 and TRBJ1-2, with 10 bases that match TRBD1. The sequencing input was PBMCs or T cells enriched from blood (not recorded which). Written as DNA, the CDR3 is TGTGCCAGCAGCCCCGACCGGGACAGGGGATCTGGCTACACCTTC. Its protein is CASSPDRDRGSGYTF.